What follows is one TCR beta chain and its context. What it binds is not known. Allogeneic regulatory or mature dendritic cells were co-cultured for about 5 days with CFSE-labeled sorted T cells at 1:10. This specimen comes from a study of regulatory dendritic cells for organ transplantation. Study-level information: Regulatory dendritic cells were monocyte-derived, receiving vitamin D3 on days 0 and 4 and IL-10 on day 4.

V gave up 0 bases and J gave up 0 bases, with 18 bases separating them. CDR1 is MNHNS, CDR2 SASEGT, per germline. The CDR3 is made up of 19 amino acids. Measured with immunoSEQ multiplex PCR; TCRdb has only the in-frame clones, and not every one. The sample has 9,500 to 15,000 clones; less than 70% are singletons. Sequencing was performed on naive CD8+ T cells from blood cultured with dendritic cells. Subset of the sample: CD45RA+ naive T cells. This chain connects TRBV6-1 to TRBJ1-5; the D gene is possibly TRBD1 (5 bases). This sequence was found in a human donor in good health. Here the CDR3 reads CASSEAEQVTPYSNQPQHF. In DNA, the CDR3 is TGTGCCAGCAGTGAAGCCGAACAGGTTACCCCATATAGCAATCAGCCCCAGCATTTT.